Listed here are 2 T cell receptor beta chains from one sample, sequenced in a study of blood T cell repertoires in COVID-19. Sequencing used immunoSEQ multiplex PCR; TCRdb keeps in-frame clones, though not all of them. Here the sample spans about 140,000 clones, roughly four fifths being singletons. Sequenced material: peripheral blood. The origin of the receptors is a man at least 80 years old with acute or convalescent COVID-19.

The V call is TRBV7-2, the J call TRBJ1-3, with D possibly matching TRBD1 (5 bases). Germline loops: CDR1 SGHTA, CDR2 FQGNSA. This CDR3 region has 15 residues. The V end was cut by 1 base, the J end by 3 bases, with 10 bases between. CDR3 bases: TGTGCCAGCAGCTTAGTCTCAGGGCTTGGAAACACCATATATTTT. Protein sequence: CASSLVSGLGNTIYF.

The chain uses TRBV11-3 and TRBJ1-1, with D hard to call. The CDR3 has 13 amino acids. V lost 3 bases, J lost 1 base, and 6 bases lay in between. The germline gives CDR1 SGHNT, CDR2 YENEEA. CDR3 amino acids: CASSLEENTEAFF. CDR3 nucleotides: TGTGCCAGCAGCTTGGAGGAGAACACTGAAGCTTTCTTT. Together with reference TRBV11-3 and TRBJ1-1, the CDR3 gives the full variable domain: EAGVVQSPRYKIIEKKQPVAFWCNPISGHNTLYWYLQNLGQGPELLIRYENEEAVDDSQLPKDRFSAERLKGVDSTLKIQPAELGDSAVYLCASSLEENTEAFFGQGTRLTVV.